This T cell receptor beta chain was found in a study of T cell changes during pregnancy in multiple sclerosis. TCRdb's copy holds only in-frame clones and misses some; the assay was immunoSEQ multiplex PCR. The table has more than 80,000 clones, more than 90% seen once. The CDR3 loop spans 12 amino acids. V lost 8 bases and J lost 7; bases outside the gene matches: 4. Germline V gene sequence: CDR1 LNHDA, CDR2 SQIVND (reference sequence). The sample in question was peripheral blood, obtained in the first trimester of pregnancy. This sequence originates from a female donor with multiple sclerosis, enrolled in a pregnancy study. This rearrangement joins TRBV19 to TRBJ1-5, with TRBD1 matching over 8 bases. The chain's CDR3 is CASAQGGQPQHF. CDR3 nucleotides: TGTGCCAGTGCACAGGGGGGACAGCCCCAGCATTTT.